The rows below give T cell receptor beta chains drawn from one sample of a study of sequential checkpoint blockade in melanoma. TCRdb keeps only in-frame clones here, not all; method: immunoSEQ multiplex PCR. The sample includes approximately 40,000 clones, 86% of them seen just once. This specimen consisted of CD8+ T cells sorted from blood (inferred from file names), obtained from a patient given nivolumab and ipilimumab in sequence. Receptors were obtained from a human donor with melanoma. Both conserved end residues are part of each CDR3. A D gene is named only where the DNA matches it firmly. Size is omitted from some rows. Given values are once, few, many or a class for expanded clones.

TRBV5-4	TRBJ2-2	-	-	TGTGCCAGCACGCGGGACACCGGGGAGCTGTTTTTT	CASTRDTGELFF
TRBV7-9	TRBJ2-1	TRBD2	-	TGTGCCAGCAGCTCGGGACTAGCGGGGATAAACAATGAGCAGTTCTTC	CASSSGLAGINNEQFF
TRBV4-1	TRBJ2-1	TRBD2	-	TGCGCCAGCAGCCAAGATCGTTTAGCGGGAGGGCCGAATGAGCAGTTCTTC	CASSQDRLAGGPNEQFF
TRBV4-2	TRBJ1-3	-	once	TGTGCCAGCAGCCAAGATCCGTTCTCTGGAAACACCATATATTTT	CASSQDPFSGNTIYF
TRBV9	TRBJ1-4	-	few	TGTGCCAGCAGCGTACAACCTGAGGGTGAAAAACTGTTTTTT	CASSVQPEGEKLFF
TRBV27	TRBJ1-5	-	-	TGTGCCAGCAGTTTAGGGGGGTATAGCAATCAGCCCCAGCATTTT	CASSLGGYSNQPQHF
TRBV27	TRBJ2-1	TRBD2	once	TGTGCCAGCAGTTCCGGACTAGCCCCCGTTCTAATGGCCTACAATGAGCAGTTCTTC	CASSSGLAPVLMAYNEQFF
TRBV14	TRBJ2-1	-	-	TGTGCCAGCAGCCTCCGTTTGGGAGGCGCTGGAAATGAGCAGTTCTTC	CASSLRLGGAGNEQFF
TRBV4-1	TRBJ1-1	-	-	TGCGCCAGCAGCCAAGATTTGGGTAGCGATGAAGCTTTCTTT	CASSQDLGSDEAFF
TRBV7-9	TRBJ2-7	-	-	TGTGCCAGCAGCTTAGGGACAGCCTACGAGCAGTACTTC	CASSLGTAYEQYF
TRBV9	TRBJ2-5	TRBD2	-	TGTGCCAGCAGCCTTAGCGGGAGGGGAGAGACCCAGTACTTC	CASSLSGRGETQYF
TRBV19	TRBJ2-1	-	-	TGTGCCAGTAGTTTTTTCGCGGTAAAGGAGCAGTTCTTC	CASSFFAVKEQFF
TRBV5-8	TRBJ1-3	-	once	TGTGCCAGCAGCTTGCGGATCAGGGGTGGAAACACCATATATTTT	CASSLRIRGGNTIYF
TRBV7-9	TRBJ2-3	TRBD1	-	TGTGCCAGCAGCTTGGACACAGGGGCAGATACGCAGTATTTT	CASSLDTGADTQYF
TRBV7-3	TRBJ1-1	-	-	TGTGCCAGCAGCTTGGAACTGGGGCGGAACACTGAAGCTTTCTTT	CASSLELGRNTEAFF
TRBV7-9	TRBJ2-3	TRBD1	-	TGTGCCAGCAGCACCTCGACAGGGGAGGTGAGGGATACGCAGTATTTT	CASSTSTGEVRDTQYF
TRBV27	TRBJ2-4	-	-	TGTGCCAGCAGTTCAGGAAGCATTCAGTACTTC	CASSSGSIQYF
TRBV6-1	TRBJ1-1	TRBD1	-	TGTGCCAGCAGTGCCGCGGCAGGGGGGTACACTGAAGCTTTCTTT	CASSAAAGGYTEAFF
TRBV4-1	TRBJ2-3	-	-	TGCGCCAGCAGCCAAGAGGCGGTTTCTAGCACAGATACGCAGTATTTT	CASSQEAVSSTDTQYF
TRBV30	TRBJ2-7	TRBD1	once	TGTGCCTGGAGTGTACAGATGGACAGGGACTCCTACGAGCAGTACTTC	CAWSVQMDRDSYEQYF
TRBV4-3	TRBJ1-4	-	-	TGCGCCAGCAGCCAAGACCTGCGGGACGGACATGAAAAACTGTTTTTT	CASSQDLRDGHEKLFF
TRBV29-1	TRBJ2-2	TRBD1	-	TGCAGCACCCGGGACAGGAACACCGGGGAGCTGTTTTTT	CSTRDRNTGELFF
TRBV27	TRBJ2-5	TRBD2	-	TGTGCCAGCAGGCCCTCTTACGGGAGGGCCCTAGAGACCCAGTACTTC	CASRPSYGRALETQYF
TRBV7-9	TRBJ2-2	-	-	TGTGCCAGCAGCTTTCGAGGGGGGGACACCGGGGAGCTGTTTTTT	CASSFRGGDTGELFF
TRBV6-4	TRBJ1-5	TRBD1	-	TGTGCCAGCAGTGCCGGGACAGTTCAGCCCCAGCATTTT	CASSAGTVQPQHF
TRBV4-1	TRBJ1-3	-	-	TGCGCCAGCAGCCTGGGACTCGCTGCTGGAAACACCATATATTTT	CASSLGLAAGNTIYF
TRBV18	TRBJ1-1	-	-	TGTGCCAGCAGGGACAACCCCAACACTGAAGCTTTCTTT	CASRDNPNTEAFF
TRBV27	TRBJ2-1	-	-	TGTGCCAGCAGTTTATCGGGGGGACCGGACAATGAGCAGTTCTTC	CASSLSGGPDNEQFF
TRBV6-1	TRBJ2-1	TRBD2	few	TGTGCCAGCAGTGGACCCGGGACTAGCGGGGACCCGGGGTTCTTC	CASSGPGTSGDPGFF
TRBV18	TRBJ1-1	TRBD1	-	TGTGCCAGCTCACCGGGACAGTACAGGAACACTGAAGCTTTCTTT	CASSPGQYRNTEAFF
TRBV19	TRBJ1-2	-	-	TGTGCCAGTAGTACTAGTAGCTATGGCTACACCTTC	CASSTSSYGYTF
TRBV28	TRBJ2-7	TRBD2	-	TGTGCCAGCAGTTTAGGGGTAGGGAGCGGGAGGGTGGAAGAGCAGTACTTC	CASSLGVGSGRVEEQYF
TRBV27	TRBJ2-7	-	-	TGTGCCAGCAGTTTATCCGGGGGGCGGGGATACTACGAGCAGTACTTC	CASSLSGGRGYYEQYF
TRBV7-8	TRBJ1-4	TRBD1	once	TGTGCCAGCAGCTTAGGGACAGGTGAAAAACTGTTTTTT	CASSLGTGEKLFF
TRBV4-2	TRBJ2-7	-	once	TGTGCCAGCAGCCAAGTAGTAGCGGAGTACGAGCAGTACTTC	CASSQVVAEYEQYF
TRBV7-2	TRBJ2-5	TRBD2	-	TGTGCCAGCAGCTTTAGCGGGAGTGGCGGGACCCAGTACTTC	CASSFSGSGGTQYF
TRBV4-1	TRBJ2-7	-	-	TGCGCCAGCAGCTTCCACAATAGCGGTTACGAGCAGTACTTC	CASSFHNSGYEQYF
TRBV7-9	TRBJ1-5	TRBD1	few	TGTGCCAGCTCTAAGCAGGGGGCGGGTCAGCCCCAGCATTTT	CASSKQGAGQPQHF
TRBV14	TRBJ2-5	-	-	TGTGCCAGCAGCCAAACCGGGACACGGTACCAAGAGACCCAGTACTTC	CASSQTGTRYQETQYF
TRBV19	TRBJ2-7	TRBD2	-	TGTGCCAGTACCTACGACGCTAGCGGGTCCTACGAGCAGTACTTC	CASTYDASGSYEQYF
TRBV5-1	TRBJ2-1	-	-	TGCGCCAGCAGCTTGGTCGGTAGTGAGCAGTTCTTC	CASSLVGSEQFF
TRBV25-1	TRBJ1-1	-	-	TGTGCCAGCGGCCTTGGAGGGTCTGAAGCTTTCTTT	CASGLGGSEAFF
TRBV30	TRBJ1-4	-	-	TGTGCCTGGAGTGTACCCGCTACGGGGTCGGGTGAAAAACTGTTTTTT	CAWSVPATGSGEKLFF
TRBV7-9	TRBJ2-1	TRBD1	once	TGTGCCAGCAGCCAGAGACAGGGGGCAAATATCAATGAGCAGTTCTTC	CASSQRQGANINEQFF
TRBV5-1	TRBJ2-3	TRBD2	-	TGCGCCAGCAGCTTGGGACTAGCGGGAAGTGATACGCAGTATTTT	CASSLGLAGSDTQYF
TRBV27	TRBJ2-3	TRBD2	-	TGTGCCAGCAGTTCTATCCAGCGGGAGGGCCCGGGAGATACGCAGTATTTT	CASSSIQREGPGDTQYF
TRBV6-5	TRBJ1-4	-	-	TGTGCCAGCAGAGGGAGTAATGAAAAACCGTTTTTT	CASRGSNEKPFF
TRBV11-2	TRBJ2-3	TRBD2	-	TGTGCCAGCAGCCCTGTGGTAGCGGGAGACCCAGATACGCAGTATTTT	CASSPVVAGDPDTQYF